The 24 T cell receptor beta chains reported below all come from one sample, sequenced in a study of beta chain features in type 1 diabetes. Sequencing targeted expressed TCRB transcripts, as all isolated RNA had been reverse transcribed. Only in-frame clones appear in the TCRdb table, and some are missing; sequencing was by immunoSEQ multiplex PCR. The table includes hundreds of thousands of clones, approximately 14% detected once. The material sequenced was central memory CD4+ T cells from blood. These receptors came from a man aged 30-40 years in good health.

J is TRBJ2-3 and V is TRBV15; D could derive from TRBD1 or TRBD2 (5 bases each). The CDR3 loop spans 14 amino acids. Germline CDR1 and CDR2: LNHNV and YYDKDF (reference sequence). Trimming cost V 3 bases and J 8 bases, with 15 bases left between them. The CDR3 region has the DNA TGTGCCACCAGCAGCCAGGGTGGGAGTGGTACGCAGTATTTT. It codes for CATSSQGGSGTQYF.

This clone was seen a few times. The chain is built from TRBV4-1 and TRBJ2-5, with TRBD2 matching over 7 bases. The CDR3 has 17 residues. Trimming took 3 bases from V and 2 from J; bases not matched to a gene: 12. CDR1 is MGHRA and CDR2 is YSYEKL in the germline V gene. The chain's CDR3 is CASSQSLSGGGQETQYF. The CDR3 DNA reads as TGCGCCAGCAGCCAGAGCCTGTCGGGCGGGGGTCAAGAGACCCAGTACTTC.

This clone was seen ten or more times. The chain combines TRBV7-9 with TRBJ2-5; 14 nucleotides line up with TRBD2. J was trimmed by 4 bases and V by 5 bases; bases with no gene match: 12. In germline, CDR1 is SEHNR, CDR2 FQNEAQ (reference sequence). This CDR3 is 18 amino acids long. For the CDR3, the DNA is TGTGCCAGCAGCCCCGGGACTAGCGGGAGTTCGGTGGGAGAGACCCAGTACTTC. It translates to CASSPGTSGSSVGETQYF.

This clone was recorded a few times. The chain recombines TRBV19 with TRBJ2-1, with TRBD1 identical over 7 bases. Germline CDR1 is LNHDA and CDR2 is SQIVND (reference sequence). V lost 9 bases and J lost 5; bases outside the gene matches: 7. The length of the CDR3 is 13 residues. CDR3 sequence (DNA): TGTGCCAGCACTCCCGACAGGGACAATGAGCAGTTCTTC. This gives the protein CASTPDRDNEQFF.

This clone was counted a few times. This sequence joins TRBV30 and TRBJ2-5; 8 nucleotides agree with TRBD2. Trimming took 3 bases from V and 5 from J; bases not matched to a gene: 11. The CDR3 totals 15 residues. Germline CDR1 GTSNPN, CDR2 SVGIG (reference sequence). CDR3 DNA sequence: TGTGCCTGGAGGCCTAGCGGGCCCGCTGCGGAGACCCAGTACTTC. Encoded protein: CAWRPSGPAAETQYF.

J is TRBJ2-3 and V is TRBV7-8, with TRBD2 matching 8 bases. CDR1 and CDR2 from the germline V gene are SGHVS and FQNEAQ. The CDR3 contains 13 residues. Trimming cost V 8 bases and J 9 bases; bases outside gene matches: 10. CDR3 in amino acids: CASGTSPGVTQYF. Here the CDR3 DNA reads TGTGCCAGCGGGACTAGTCCCGGAGTCACGCAGTATTTT.

This clone was observed at least ten times. The rearrangement uses TRBV21-1 and TRBJ1-5; TRBD1 reflects the table's D call only, with no check against the DNA. TRBV21-1 is flagged as a pseudogene. The CDR3 covers 14 residues. CDR3 nucleotide sequence: TGTGCCAGCAGCCTGCAGGGGGTTAATCAGCCCCAGCATTTT. Protein: CASSLQGVNQPQHF.

CDR3 residues: CASSYQFDTQYF. The CDR3 DNA sequence: TGTGCCAGCAGCTACCAATTTGATACGCAGTATTTT. The chain carries TRBV7-6 and TRBJ2-3, with D unresolved. The germline V and J ends were trimmed by 4 bases and 6 bases, with 8 bases remaining between them. Germline V gene data show CDR1 as SGHVS and CDR2 as FNYEAQ. The CDR3 length is 12 residues.

The chain joins TRBV5-1 to TRBJ2-3; D is ambiguous. The ends were cut back, 4 bases at V and 1 base at J, with 10 bases in the middle. The CDR3 runs 14 residues. The germline gives CDR1 SGHRS, CDR2 YFSETQ. This CDR3 reads CASSPLTGTDTQYF. CDR3 sequence (DNA): TGCGCCAGCAGCCCCTTGACGGGCACAGATACGCAGTATTTT.

The chain is built from TRBV10-3 and TRBJ2-1; 8 bases match TRBD2. The CDR3 is 13 residues long. V trimming: 10 bases; J trimming: 5 bases; junction bases outside the gene matches: 7. Germline V CDR1 and CDR2: ENHRY, SYGVKD. The CDR3 nucleotides read TGTGCCACCAGCGGGAGTGCGGACAATGAGCAGTTCTTC. It is translated as CATSGSADNEQFF.

This clone was detected only a few times. This CDR3 is also generated by other DNA sequences in the sample. The chain carries TRBV6-5 and TRBJ2-7; 11 positions agree with TRBD2. The germline V gene has CDR1 MNHEY and CDR2 SVGAGI. CDR3 length: 15 amino acids. Trimming took 6 bases from V and 2 from J; bases not matched to a gene: 6. CDR3: CASSQRLAGPYEQYV. The CDR3 coding sequence is TGTGCCAGCAGCCAACGACTAGCGGGACCCTACGAGCAGTACGTC.

This clone was counted only a few times. The rearrangement uses TRBV6-5 and TRBJ2-3; no definite D call. This CDR3 has 13 residues. Trimming stripped 0 bases from V and 6 bases from J, with 7 bases between. Germline CDR1 MNHEY, CDR2 SVGAGI. CDR3 residues: CASSYSKVDTQYF. The CDR3 nucleotides read TGTGCCAGCAGTTACTCGAAGGTGGATACGCAGTATTTT.

The V and J genes are TRBV29-1 and TRBJ2-1; 11 bases match TRBD1. Germline V gene data show CDR1 as SQVTM and CDR2 as ANQGSEA. This CDR3 spans 13 amino acids. The V and J ends lost 6 bases and 8 bases, in that order; junction bases with no gene match: 6. In nucleotides, the CDR3 is TGCAGCGTCGCGGGACAGGGGGTCTATGAGCAGTTCTTC. It is translated as CSVAGQGVYEQFF.

The chain links TRBV6-1 to TRBJ2-2; 7 bases align to TRBD1. From germline, CDR1 is MNHNS and CDR2 SASEGT. V shed 3 bases, J shed 6 bases, and the junction held 10 bases outside the gene matches. The CDR3 contains 16 residues. CDR3 region: CASSESGRGSSGELFF. The CDR3 DNA sequence: TGTGCCAGCAGTGAGTCGGGCAGGGGGTCTTCCGGGGAGCTGTTTTTT.

This clone has just a few counts. The chain recombines TRBV7-9 with TRBJ1-3; D gene uncertain. CDR1 is SEHNR and CDR2 is FQNEAQ in the germline V gene (reference sequence). The CDR3 totals 16 residues. V lost 2 bases and J 0 bases, leaving 11 bases between the germline ends. The CDR3 sequence: CASSLYSLSSGNTIYF. The CDR3 DNA reads TGTGCCAGCAGCTTATACTCGCTTAGCTCTGGAAACACCATATATTTT.

This chain links TRBV9 with TRBJ2-1; perhaps TRBD2 as D (5 bases). In germline, CDR1 is SGDLS, CDR2 YYNGEE. This CDR3 is built from 16 residues. Trimming cost V 0 bases and J 3 bases, with 13 bases left between them. CDR3 protein: CASSVGGPGFYNEQFF. The CDR3 DNA reads TGTGCCAGCAGCGTAGGAGGACCGGGATTCTACAATGAGCAGTTCTTC.

This clone has at least ten counts. The chain recombines TRBV13 with TRBJ1-3, with TRBD1 as a possible D gene (5 bases). The CDR3 runs 16 residues. With 6 bases removed from V and 0 bases from J, the gap between germline ends came to 15 bases. CDR1 is PRHDT and CDR2 is FYEKMQ in the germline V gene (reference sequence). As DNA, the CDR3 is TGTGCCAGCAGTTCGAGGGGTTTCTCCTCTGGAAACACCATATATTTT. Translating it yields CASSSRGFSSGNTIYF.

A few counts support this clone. The chain joins TRBV18 to TRBJ1-1; 7 nucleotides line up with TRBD1. The germline CDR1 and CDR2 sequences are KGHSH and LQKENI. CDR3 length: 15 amino acids. V shed 3 bases and J 0 bases; nucleotides not matched to a gene: 4. This CDR3 reads CASSPKGQMNTEAFF. Here the CDR3 DNA reads TGTGCCAGCTCACCTAAGGGACAGATGAACACTGAAGCTTTCTTT.

In its sample, this clone was seen a few times. The chain employs TRBV5-1 and TRBJ1-1, with 7 nucleotides matching TRBD1. The germline V gene has CDR1 SGHRS and CDR2 YFSETQ. The junction had 9 bases not matched to a gene; V was cut back by 4 bases and J by 0 bases. The CDR3 consists of 16 residues. The CDR3 nucleotides are TGCGCCAGCAGCCCAGTGGGACAGCAGATGAACACTGAAGCTTTCTTT. It translates to CASSPVGQQMNTEAFF. Variable domain in full (rest from reference TRBV5-1 and TRBJ1-1): KAGVTQTPRYLIKTRGQQVTLSCSPISGHRSVSWYQQTPGQGLQFLFEYFSETQRNKGNFPGRFSGRQFSNSRSEMNVSTLELGDSALYLCASSPVGQQMNTEAFFGQGTRLTVV.

This clone showed up just a few times. The chain joins TRBV27 to TRBJ2-2; D gene unclear. Trimming left V 3 bases short and J 5 bases short, with 4 bases between. The CDR3 is 12 amino acids. Germline V lookup: CDR1 MNHEY, CDR2 SMNVEV (reference sequence). CDR3 DNA sequence: TGTGCCAGCAGTTTTCTGACCGGGGAGCTGTTTTTT. Translated: CASSFLTGELFF.

The chain uses TRBV5-1 and TRBJ2-2, with TRBD1 matching over 7 bases. The CDR3 length is 16 residues. Germline-derived CDR1 and CDR2 are SGHRS and YFSETQ. V lost 0 bases and J lost 6; bases outside the gene matches: 8. The DNA of the CDR3 is TGCGCCAGCAGCTTGGCCGGCCCCCAGGGGGCCGGGGAGCTGTTTTTT. The encoded protein is CASSLAGPQGAGELFF. The complete variable domain, with remaining parts taken from reference TRBV5-1 and TRBJ2-2, reads KAGVTQTPRYLIKTRGQQVTLSCSPISGHRSVSWYQQTPGQGLQFLFEYFSETQRNKGNFPGRFSGRQFSNSRSEMNVSTLELGDSALYLCASSLAGPQGAGELFFGEGSRLTVL.

In this sample, this clone turned up many times. CDR3 amino acids: CASSPRQDSQETQYF. CDR3 nucleotide sequence: TGCGCCAGCAGCCCCCGACAGGACTCCCAAGAGACCCAGTACTTC. The chain carries TRBV4-1 and TRBJ2-5, with D possibly being TRBD1 (6 bases). Germline loops: CDR1 MGHRA, CDR2 YSYEKL. This CDR3 comprises 15 residues. V lost 4 bases, J lost 1 base, and 13 bases lay in between.

The CDR3 sequence is CASSSHATNEKLFF. For the CDR3, the DNA is TGTGCCAGCAGTTCACATGCAACTAATGAAAAACTGTTTTTT. The chain combines TRBV27 with TRBJ1-4; D unclear. There are 14 residues in the CDR3. Germline CDR1 reads MNHEY; CDR2 reads SMNVEV (reference sequence). The germline V and J ends were trimmed by 4 bases and 0 bases, with 6 bases remaining between them.

This clone was found a few times. The chain employs TRBV2 and TRBJ2-6; D call uncertain. The CDR3 is 15 amino acids. Germline-derived CDR1 and CDR2 are SNHLY and FYNNEI. Trimming removed 7 bases at V and 2 bases at J, with 12 bases between. As DNA, the CDR3 is TGTGCCAGCAATCTAGAGAAAGCTGGGGCCAACGTCCTGACTTTC. The encoded protein is CASNLEKAGANVLTF.